These T cell receptor beta chains were read from a single sample in a study of beta chain features in type 1 diabetes. Assay: immunoSEQ multiplex PCR; the TCRdb copy retains only in-frame clones and omits some. The repertoire holds some 410,000 clones, approximately 15% seen once, with less than 0.04% in the top ten. Sample: naive CD4+ T cells from blood. These receptors came from a man aged 25 to 45 in good health. Both conserved end residues are part of each CDR3. The D gene is left open where the match is weak. A row's size may be missing; if present it is once, few, many or a size class.

clone_size: few; v_call: TRBV9; d_call: TRBD2; j_call: TRBJ2-4; cdr3_aa: CASSVGTSGGPKYF; cdr3_nt: TGTGCCAGCAGCGTAGGCACTAGCGGGGGCCCGAAGTACTTC
clone_size: -; v_call: TRBV29-1; d_call: -; j_call: TRBJ1-5; cdr3_aa: CSVGLGGVNQPQHF; cdr3_nt: TGCAGCGTTGGGTTAGGGGGTGTCAATCAGCCCCAGCATTTT
clone_size: few; v_call: TRBV18; d_call: -; j_call: TRBJ2-5; cdr3_aa: CASSEAQAETQYF; cdr3_nt: TGTGCCAGCTCAGAGGCCCAGGCGGAGACCCAGTACTTC
clone_size: once; v_call: TRBV4-3; d_call: -; j_call: TRBJ2-6; cdr3_aa: CASSQERASGANVLTF; cdr3_nt: TGCGCCAGCAGCCAAGAGCGAGCGTCTGGGGCCAACGTCCTGACTTTC
clone_size: -; v_call: TRBV25-1; d_call: -; j_call: TRBJ2-3; cdr3_aa: CASSRGLDTQYF; cdr3_nt: TGTGCCAGCAGCCGGGGATTGGATACGCAGTATTTT
clone_size: few; v_call: TRBV25-1; d_call: -; j_call: TRBJ2-3; cdr3_aa: CASTALIGPPTQYF; cdr3_nt: TGTGCCAGCACCGCACTTATCGGACCGCCGACGCAGTATTTT
clone_size: -; v_call: TRBV5-1; d_call: TRBD1; j_call: TRBJ2-1; cdr3_aa: CASSKDRGWLNEQFF; cdr3_nt: TGCGCCAGCAGCAAGGACAGGGGCTGGCTCAATGAGCAGTTCTTC
clone_size: -; v_call: TRBV7-6; d_call: TRBD1; j_call: TRBJ2-3; cdr3_aa: CASSGGTGRTDTQYF; cdr3_nt: TGTGCCAGCAGCGGCGGGACAGGGCGCACAGATACGCAGTATTTT
clone_size: few; v_call: TRBV7-9; d_call: -; j_call: TRBJ2-7; cdr3_aa: CASSRIRPPYEQYF; cdr3_nt: TGTGCCAGCAGTCGGATCCGGCCGCCCTACGAGCAGTACTTC
clone_size: few; v_call: TRBV18; d_call: TRBD2; j_call: TRBJ2-7; cdr3_aa: CASSPSGAGGEQYF; cdr3_nt: TGTGCCAGCTCACCATCCGGGGCGGGAGGCGAGCAGTACTTC
clone_size: many; v_call: TRBV14; d_call: -; j_call: TRBJ2-4; cdr3_aa: CASSQDLMHIQYF; cdr3_nt: TGTGCCAGCAGCCAAGACCTGATGCACATTCAGTACTTC
clone_size: -; v_call: TRBV25-1; d_call: -; j_call: TRBJ2-1; cdr3_aa: CASSELGAAPGEQFF; cdr3_nt: TGTGCCAGCAGTGAATTAGGGGCGGCCCCGGGTGAGCAGTTCTTC
clone_size: -; v_call: TRBV6-6; d_call: TRBD2; j_call: TRBJ2-3; cdr3_aa: CASSYFGGRGTDTQYF; cdr3_nt: TGTGCCAGCAGTTACTTTGGCGGGAGGGGTACAGATACGCAGTATTTT
clone_size: -; v_call: TRBV7-2; d_call: TRBD2; j_call: TRBJ2-1; cdr3_aa: CASSKTSGSYNEQFF; cdr3_nt: TGTGCCAGCAGCAAGACTAGCGGGAGTTACAATGAGCAGTTCTTC
clone_size: -; v_call: TRBV10-3; d_call: -; j_call: TRBJ2-7; cdr3_aa: CAISESNGIAGYEQYF; cdr3_nt: TGTGCCATCAGTGAGTCAAACGGGATAGCAGGGTACGAGCAGTACTTC
clone_size: -; v_call: TRBV20-1; d_call: -; j_call: TRBJ1-1; cdr3_aa: CSATDTEAFF; cdr3_nt: TGCAGTGCTACCGACACTGAAGCTTTCTTT
clone_size: -; v_call: TRBV30; d_call: -; j_call: TRBJ2-3; cdr3_aa: CAWMGKGTNTDTQYF; cdr3_nt: TGTGCCTGGATGGGTAAGGGGACGAACACAGATACGCAGTATTTT
clone_size: few; v_call: TRBV30; d_call: TRBD1; j_call: TRBJ1-2; cdr3_aa: CAWEQGANGYTF; cdr3_nt: TGTGCCTGGGAACAGGGGGCAAATGGCTACACCTTC
clone_size: -; v_call: TRBV2; d_call: -; j_call: TRBJ2-3; cdr3_aa: CASGRGGGTDTQYF; cdr3_nt: TGTGCCAGCGGGCGCGGCGGGGGCACAGATACGCAGTATTTT
clone_size: -; v_call: TRBV11-2; d_call: -; j_call: TRBJ2-5; cdr3_aa: CASSLDPGQRQETQYF; cdr3_nt: TGTGCCAGCAGCTTAGATCCCGGACAGAGACAAGAGACCCAGTACTTC
clone_size: few; v_call: TRBV2; d_call: -; j_call: TRBJ2-1; cdr3_aa: CASNKESSYNEQFF; cdr3_nt: TGTGCCAGCAACAAGGAGAGCTCCTACAATGAGCAGTTCTTC
clone_size: -; v_call: TRBV7-3; d_call: TRBD2; j_call: TRBJ2-1; cdr3_aa: CASSKSGSSYNEQFF; cdr3_nt: TGTGCCAGCAGCAAAAGCGGGAGCTCCTACAATGAGCAGTTCTTC
clone_size: few; v_call: TRBV7-8; d_call: -; j_call: TRBJ2-5; cdr3_aa: CASSLMETQYF; cdr3_nt: TGTGCCAGCAGCTTGATGGAGACCCAGTACTTC
clone_size: few; v_call: TRBV6-1; d_call: TRBD2; j_call: TRBJ2-5; cdr3_aa: CASSATSGRQTQYF; cdr3_nt: TGTGCCAGCAGTGCGACTAGCGGGAGACAGACCCAGTACTTC
clone_size: few; v_call: TRBV11-3; d_call: TRBD2; j_call: TRBJ2-5; cdr3_aa: CASREGLAGVPKYF; cdr3_nt: TGTGCCAGCAGGGAGGGACTAGCGGGAGTTCCCAAGTACTTC